This record concerns one T cell receptor beta chain sequence. As yet, its antigen is unknown. The PCR used 60 Vbeta and 13 Jbeta primers. Using immunoSEQ multiplex PCR, the repertoire was profiled, and TCRdb retains in-frame clones only, with some absent. The sample has about 200,000 clones; roughly four fifths are singletons. The source of the sample is a study of cytomegalovirus exposure and HLA in healthy donors. Study findings and constraints: Reportedly, fewer N-insertions than the roughly 700-donor mean appeared in an Asian-associated ancestry cluster in a later analysis. Accurate prediction of most subjects' HLA-A and HLA-B alleles from TCR beta sequences was reported. DRB1 had the most TCR associations and HLA-C the fewest, a later analysis found, with rates varying by HLA locus.

Germline CDR1 is MNHNS and CDR2 is SASEGT. V lost 6 bases, J lost 2 bases, and 3 bases stayed unmatched. CDR3 length: 15 amino acids. The donors gave bone marrow, and they were healthy. The chain links TRBV6-1 to TRBJ2-1; 11 nucleotides agree with TRBD2. The source material was PBMCs. The receptor comes from a boy between 2 and 10 years old in good health and CMV-seronegative. Here the CDR3 reads CASRETSGAYNEQFF. DNA for the CDR3: TGTGCCAGCAGGGAGACTAGCGGGGCCTACAATGAGCAGTTCTTC.